These 21 T cell receptor beta chains came from one sample sequenced in a study of beta chain features in type 1 diabetes. The sequenced template was cDNA made from the entire isolated RNA. TCRdb's copy holds only in-frame clones and misses some; the assay was immunoSEQ multiplex PCR. The data show under 800,000 clones, roughly a sixth seen once. Sequencing input: naive CD4+ T cells from blood. These receptors all come from a man aged 18 to 35 in good health.

This clone appeared a few times. The CDR3 sequence: CASSQENRGGEKLFF. CDR3 nucleotide sequence: TGCGCCAGCAGCCAAGAAAACAGGGGAGGAGAAAAACTGTTTTTT. The chain carries TRBV4-1 and TRBJ1-4; 7 nucleotides line up with TRBD1. The germline V gene has CDR1 MGHRA and CDR2 YSYEKL. Unmatched junction bases numbered 6, after V lost 0 bases and J lost 8 bases. This CDR3 has 15 residues.

Only a few counts were recorded for this clone. The rearrangement uses TRBV27 and TRBJ2-3; TRBD2 agrees at 8 bases. This CDR3 contains 16 residues. Germline lookup yields CDR1 MNHEY and CDR2 SMNVEV (reference sequence). The V gene end was trimmed by 2 bases and the J gene end by 0 bases; junction bases not matched to a gene: 4. CDR3 sequence: CASSLGLAGSTDTQYF. The DNA of the CDR3 is TGTGCCAGCAGTTTAGGGCTAGCGGGTAGCACAGATACGCAGTATTTT.

This clone was seen more than once but under ten times. The J gene is TRBJ2-1, the V gene TRBV2, with D perhaps TRBD1 (6 bases). Trimming left V 6 bases short and J 8 bases short, with 11 bases between. Germline CDR1 SNHLY, CDR2 FYNNEI. This CDR3 is 12 amino acids long. CDR3 DNA sequence: TGTGCCAGCAGGGTAAACAGGGATGAGCAGTTCTTC. Amino acids: CASRVNRDEQFF. Using reference TRBV2 and TRBJ2-1 for the parts outside the CDR3, the full variable domain is EPEVTQTPSHQVTQMGQEVILRCVPISNHLYFYWYRQILGQKVEFLVSFYNNEISEKSEIFDDQFSVERPDGSNFTLKIRSTKLEDSAMYFCASRVNRDEQFFGPGTRLTVL.

This sequence joins TRBV18 and TRBJ1-2; 7 nucleotides align to TRBD1. The CDR3 contains 18 residues. CDR1 and CDR2 from the germline V gene are KGHSH and LQKENI. The J segment lost 2 bases and the V segment lost 2 bases, leaving 14 bases of the junction unmatched. The CDR3 spells CASSPMAQGNMGNYGYTF. CDR3 in DNA: TGTGCCAGCTCACCAATGGCACAGGGGAATATGGGGAACTATGGCTACACCTTC.

This clone came up a few times. The rearrangement uses TRBV18 and TRBJ2-7; TRBD1 or TRBD2 may be the D gene (5 bases each). The CDR3 extends over 14 amino acids. The germline V gene has CDR1 KGHSH and CDR2 LQKENI. Trimming removed 6 bases from V and 5 bases from J, with 17 bases in between. The CDR3 bases are TGTGCCAGCTCGAGCCGGGACGGCTACAACGAGCAGTACTTC. This codes for CASSSRDGYNEQYF.

A few counts support this clone. The rearrangement uses TRBV7-6 and TRBJ2-3, with D maybe TRBD1 (5 bases). Trimming left V 1 base short and J 3 bases short, with 11 bases between. The CDR3 is made up of 15 amino acids. CDR1 SGHVS and CDR2 FNYEAQ come from the germline V gene. In DNA form, the CDR3 reads TGTGCCAGCAGCTTAGGTCAGGGTATTACAGATACGCAGTATTTT. It codes for CASSLGQGITDTQYF.

The chain links TRBV5-6 to TRBJ2-5; TRBD2 matches at 7 bases. The length of the CDR3 is 15 residues. With 0 bases clipped from V and 5 bases from J, the junction kept 7 bases outside the gene matches. CDR1 and CDR2 (germline): SGHDT, YYEEEE. For the CDR3, the DNA is TGTGCCAGCAGCTTGGAAGTAGGACTAGTCGAGACCCAGTACTTC. Amino acids: CASSLEVGLVETQYF.

The V and J genes are TRBV15 and TRBJ1-2; D is undetermined. The germline gives CDR1 LNHNV, CDR2 YYDKDF (reference sequence). The CDR3 covers 13 residues. V lost 5 bases and J lost 5, with 12 bases in between. CDR3 region: CATSDGLGYGYTF. For the CDR3, the DNA is TGTGCCACCAGCGACGGCCTGGGGTATGGCTACACCTTC.

This clone was counted a few times. The chain joins TRBV19 to TRBJ1-1, with D maybe TRBD1 (5 bases). V was shortened by 2 bases and J by 3 bases, with 13 bases between the two germline ends. The CDR3 sequence is 15 residues long. The germline V gene has CDR1 LNHDA and CDR2 SQIVND (reference sequence). Here the CDR3 DNA reads TGTGCCAGTAGTATAAGGGGCGCAGGGTACACTGAAGCTTTCTTT. This gives the protein CASSIRGAGYTEAFF.

This chain connects TRBV9 to TRBJ2-2; D may be TRBD2 (6 bases). The CDR3 runs to 14 residues. Looked up from germline, CDR1 is SGDLS and CDR2 is YYNGEE. V was cut by 4 bases and J by 8 bases, with 15 bases left in between. The CDR3 nucleotides are TGTGCCAGCAGCCGCCTCAGCGGGCAAGGGGAGCTGTTTTTT. Encoded protein: CASSRLSGQGELFF.

This clone has a single count. The rearrangement joins TRBV6-5 to TRBJ2-7; 7 nucleotides agree with TRBD2. The CDR3 consists of 11 residues. J lost 6 bases, V lost 8 bases, and 4 bases had no gene match. Per germline, CDR1 MNHEY and CDR2 SVGAGI. Here the CDR3 DNA reads TGTGCCAGCCGACGGGAGGCCGAGCAGTACTTC. It encodes CASRREAEQYF.

This rearrangement joins TRBV9 to TRBJ2-7, with D possibly being TRBD1 (7 bases). V was shortened by 3 bases and J by 4 bases, with 11 bases between the two germline ends. This CDR3 is built from 13 residues. The germline V gene encodes CDR1 SGDLS and CDR2 YYNGEE. The CDR3: CASSAPGGYEQYF. Written as DNA, the CDR3 is TGTGCCAGCAGCGCCCCAGGGGGGTACGAGCAGTACTTC.

Only a few counts were recorded for this clone. This chain links TRBV29-1 with TRBJ2-7, with D maybe TRBD1 (6 bases). With 6 bases removed from V and 3 bases from J, the gap between germline ends came to 12 bases. From germline, CDR1 is SQVTM and CDR2 ANQGSEA. The CDR3 runs to 12 residues. The CDR3 DNA follows: TGCAGCGTGACAGACAGGATCTACGAGCAGTACTTC. It translates to CSVTDRIYEQYF.

J is TRBJ2-7 and V is TRBV27, with D possibly matching TRBD1 (6 bases). Germline CDR1 MNHEY, CDR2 SMNVEV (reference sequence). The CDR3 has 14 residues. The V end was cut by 0 bases, the J end by 4 bases, with 10 bases between. The DNA for the CDR3 is TGTGCCAGCAGTTTATCATCACAGGGATACGAGCAGTACTTC. It encodes CASSLSSQGYEQYF.

This sequence joins TRBV5-1 and TRBJ2-1, with TRBD1 identical over 10 bases. CDR3 length: 12 amino acids. CDR1 and CDR2 from the germline V gene are SGHRS and YFSETQ. Trimming took 3 bases from V and 9 from J; bases not matched to a gene: 0. The CDR3, as DNA: TGCGCCAGCAGCTGGGACAGGGGTGAGCAGTTCTTC. Its translation is CASSWDRGEQFF.

V and J are TRBV7-3 and TRBJ2-7, with no clear D. This CDR3 is built from 11 residues. Per the germline V gene, CDR1 is SGHTA and CDR2 is FQGTGA. With 11 bases removed from V and 4 bases from J, the gap between germline ends came to 12 bases. The chain's CDR3 is CAPERQYEQYF. The CDR3 DNA follows: TGTGCCCCCGAACGCCAGTACGAGCAGTACTTC.

This clone was seen more than once but under ten times. The same CDR3 arises from other DNA sequences in this sample as well. The chain links TRBV30 to TRBJ2-2, with no clear D. Germline V gives CDR1 GTSNPN, CDR2 SVGIG (reference sequence). The CDR3 contains 12 residues. V lost 0 bases to trimming and J lost 6 bases, with 5 bases between them. CDR3 sequence: CAWSVPAGELFF. The CDR3 region has the DNA TGTGCCTGGAGTGTACCGGCCGGGGAGCTGTTTTTT.

This clone was seen a handful of times. This sequence joins TRBV4-2 and TRBJ1-6; TRBD1 agrees at 12 bases. CDR3 length: 19 amino acids. After removal of 0 bases from V and 1 base from J, the junction contained 4 bases not matched to a gene. The germline CDR1 and CDR2 sequences are LGHNA and YNFKEQ. CDR3 sequence: CASSQDGTGGSSYNSPLHF. Written as DNA, the CDR3 is TGTGCCAGCAGCCAAGACGGGACAGGGGGCTCGTCCTATAATTCACCCCTCCACTTT.

The V gene is TRBV4-1, the J gene TRBJ2-6, with 9 bases matching TRBD1. CDR3 size: 18 residues. The germline V gene encodes CDR1 MGHRA and CDR2 YSYEKL. The J segment lost 3 bases and the V segment lost 3 bases, leaving 9 bases of the junction unmatched. Here the CDR3 reads CASSQAEQGALGANVLTF. CDR3 DNA sequence: TGCGCCAGCAGCCAGGCAGAACAGGGGGCGCTTGGGGCCAACGTCCTGACTTTC.

The chain recombines TRBV2 with TRBJ2-2; 7 nucleotides agree with TRBD1. CDR3 size: 16 residues. V lost 7 bases, J lost 5 bases, and 13 bases stayed unmatched. Germline V gene sequence: CDR1 SNHLY, CDR2 FYNNEI. In DNA, the CDR3 is TGTGCCAGCACGCCAGAGGGGGCTGTTGGAACCGGGGAGCTGTTTTTT. This translates into CASTPEGAVGTGELFF.

This clone has just a few counts. Germline is not matched at one junction end, which may reflect a read error. The J gene is TRBJ1-2, the V gene TRBV7-2, with D uncertain. This CDR3 region has 14 residues. Per the germline V gene, CDR1 is SGHTA and CDR2 is FQGNSA. In nucleotides, the CDR3 is TGTGCCAGCAGCTTAGCGGGATCGTCAGGTGGATCACCCTTC. This gives the protein CASSLAGSSGGSPF.